This T cell receptor beta chain originates from a study of cytomegalovirus exposure and HLA in healthy donors. About the study: There were approximately 400 genotyped donors. Of these, roughly 80% fell in the genetic ancestry cluster associated with self-reported Caucasian donors.

The CDR3 spans 15 residues. CDR1 and CDR2 (germline): SGHNT, YYREEE (reference sequence). The V end lost 2 bases, the J end lost 0 bases, and 10 bases lay between the germline ends. Study results and caveats: Previous analysis showed most TCR beta V segments were productive about 87% or about 30% of the time.

Turning to this clone: As yet, its antigen is unknown.

Vbeta (60) and Jbeta (13) primers were used in the PCR. Clones were read by immunoSEQ multiplex PCR, and TCRdb kept only the in-frame ones, dropping some. The table records 95,000 to 150,000 clones, 78% of them present only once. This clonotype was obtained from a woman aged 40 to 50 in good health and CMV-seronegative. The sequencing input was PBMCs. V gene TRBV5-4 combines with J gene TRBJ2-3; maybe TRBD1 (5 bases). Here the CDR3 reads CASSLRQTSTDTQYF. In DNA, the CDR3 is TGTGCCAGCAGCTTAAGACAGACAAGCACAGATACGCAGTATTTT.